These 8 T cell receptor beta chains were sequenced from one sample in a study of OX40 agonist ivuxolimab in advanced cancers. Sequenced by immunoSEQ multiplex PCR; TCRdb stores in-frame clones only, minus some. The table lists about 66,000 clones, approximately 83% of them singletons, with 3.5% to 4.5% in the top ten. The sample consisted of CD4+ or CD8+ T cells sorted from blood, taken in a trial of the OX40 agonist ivuxolimab. All receptors come from an adult with an advanced solid tumor such as melanoma, head and neck, liver or kidney cancer.

The chain has TRBV9 and TRBJ2-5; 12 nucleotides align to TRBD2. V shed 0 bases, J shed 4 bases, and the junction held 4 bases outside the gene matches. In germline, CDR1 is SGDLS, CDR2 YYNGEE. The CDR3 consists of 16 residues. The CDR3 sequence is CASSVGLAGARETQYF. CDR3 nucleotides: TGTGCCAGCAGCGTAGGACTAGCGGGGGCTCGAGAGACCCAGTACTTC.

For this clone: Its ends do not fully match the called genes, so a read error is possible. V gene TRBV7-7 combines with J gene TRBJ2-3, with TRBD1 as a possible D gene (6 bases). The germline V gene encodes CDR1 SSHAT and CDR2 FNYEAQ (reference sequence). The CDR3 is 14 residues long. The CDR3, as DNA: TGTGCTAGCAGCTTGCAGGGGAGCACAGATACGCAGTATTTT. This gives the protein CASSLQGSTDTQYF. The complete variable domain, with remaining parts taken from reference TRBV7-7 and TRBJ2-3, reads GAGVSQSPRYKVTKRGQDVTLRCDPISSHATLYWYQQALGQGPEFLTYFNYEAQPDKSGLPSDRFSAERPEGSISTLTIQRTEQRDSAMYRCASSLQGSTDTQYFGPGTRLTVL.

The chain uses TRBV27 and TRBJ1-4; 8 bases align to TRBD1. Germline CDR1 reads MNHEY; CDR2 reads SMNVEV (reference sequence). CDR3 size: 14 residues. V shed 4 bases, J shed 3 bases, and the junction held 1 base outside the gene matches. The CDR3 DNA follows: TGTGCCAGCAGTTCGACAGGGGCTAATGAAAAACTGTTTTTT. This sequence encodes CASSSTGANEKLFF.

This clone was counted only a few times. The chain links TRBV12-5 to TRBJ1-6; 8 bases align to TRBD1. The CDR3 consists of 19 residues. CDR1 and CDR2 from the germline V gene are LGHNT and FRNRAP. The V and J ends lost 1 base and 0 bases, in that order; junction bases with no gene match: 8. The CDR3 DNA follows: TGTGCTAGTGGTTTGGCTCGGACAGGGAGGAGCTCCTATAATTCACCCCTCCACTTT. It codes for CASGLARTGRSSYNSPLHF.

This clone was seen only a few times. The genes are TRBV6-5 and TRBJ1-2; 7 nucleotides match TRBD1. Germline values: CDR1 MNHEY, CDR2 SVGAGI. V trimming: 5 bases; J trimming: 8 bases; junction bases outside the gene matches: 5. There are 12 residues in the CDR3. The CDR3 region is CASSATGAGYTF. DNA of the CDR3: TGTGCCAGCAGTGCTACAGGGGCCGGCTACACCTTC.

The J gene is TRBJ2-1, the V gene TRBV7-2; TRBD2 matches at 8 bases. With V trimmed by 2 bases and J by 7 bases, 13 bases remained unmatched. CDR1 is SGHTA, CDR2 FQGNSA, per germline. The length of the CDR3 is 17 residues. CDR3 in amino acids: CASSLQGGRLARNEQFF. The CDR3 nucleotides read TGTGCCAGCAGCTTACAGGGTGGGAGACTAGCGAGGAATGAGCAGTTCTTC.

The chain is built from TRBV6-5 and TRBJ2-7; maybe TRBD1 (6 bases). Trimming left V 2 bases short and J 9 bases short, with 11 bases between. The CDR3 is made up of 12 amino acids. In germline, CDR1 is MNHEY, CDR2 SVGAGI. CDR3 DNA sequence: TGTGCCAGCAGTTACGACAGGAACGGGCAGTACTTC. This encodes CASSYDRNGQYF.

The chain has TRBV7-9 and TRBJ2-7, with D perhaps matching TRBD2 (5 bases). The CDR3 is 13 amino acids. With 5 bases removed from V and 7 bases from J, the gap between germline ends came to 15 bases. In germline, CDR1 is SEHNR, CDR2 FQNEAQ (reference sequence). The CDR3 sequence: CASSPESGWEQYF. CDR3 in DNA: TGTGCCAGCAGCCCAGAATCGGGGTGGGAGCAGTACTTC.